The clone carrying this TCR beta chain was found once. Antigen specificity is unknown. Here immunoSEQ multiplex PCR was the method, and the copy in TCRdb shows in-frame clones only, minus some. The sample lists some 46,000 clones, 93% occurring once. The source of the sample is a study of siplizumab effects on memory and regulatory T cells. Broader study findings: Neither a naive nor a memory phenotype was assignable to roughly 80-97% of proliferating CD4+ or CD8+ clones. The diversity of naive T cells seemed greater than that of memory cells, and their alloresponse contribution seemed major. Alloreactive sequences traceable to unstimulated CD4+ memory cells declined significantly under siplizumab.

What was sequenced was CD8+ T cells sorted from blood. The receptor comes from a human donor in good health.

CDR3 sequence reads: CASDRGGNTEAFF. For the CDR3, the DNA is TGTGCCAGTGACAGAGGGGGAAACACTGAAGCTTTCTTT. J is TRBJ1-1 and V is TRBV19; D possibly corresponds to TRBD1 (6 bases). Trimming left V 8 bases short and J 2 bases short, with 12 bases between. Germline V CDR1 and CDR2: LNHDA, SQIVND (reference sequence). The CDR3 totals 13 residues.